This TCR beta chain was identified during a study of Tregs in tolerant kidney transplant recipients. As for the study in general: The nonmyeloablative bone marrow transplants came from related graft donors, with transient mixed chimerism.

About this clone: Antigen specificity is unknown.

The germline V gene encodes CDR1 SNHLY and CDR2 FYNNEI. Trimming shortened V by 6 bases and J by 6 bases, and 5 bases separated the two germline ends. The CDR3 has 11 amino acids. Study-wide findings and caveats: Nucleotide sequences could not be compared across some patients' samples due to primer changes.

The repertoire was sequenced with immunoSEQ multiplex PCR; TCRdb's copy has only in-frame clones and lacks some. The sample has about 87,000 clones, 80% to 95% seen once. This clonotype was obtained from a human donor who received a combined kidney and bone marrow transplant. The chain combines TRBV2 with TRBJ2-2; D gene ambiguous. The starting material was CD4+ T cells from blood, obtained before the transplant. For the CDR3, the DNA is TGTGCCAGCAGATCCGCCGGGGAGCTGTTTTTT. Its translation is CASRSAGELFF.